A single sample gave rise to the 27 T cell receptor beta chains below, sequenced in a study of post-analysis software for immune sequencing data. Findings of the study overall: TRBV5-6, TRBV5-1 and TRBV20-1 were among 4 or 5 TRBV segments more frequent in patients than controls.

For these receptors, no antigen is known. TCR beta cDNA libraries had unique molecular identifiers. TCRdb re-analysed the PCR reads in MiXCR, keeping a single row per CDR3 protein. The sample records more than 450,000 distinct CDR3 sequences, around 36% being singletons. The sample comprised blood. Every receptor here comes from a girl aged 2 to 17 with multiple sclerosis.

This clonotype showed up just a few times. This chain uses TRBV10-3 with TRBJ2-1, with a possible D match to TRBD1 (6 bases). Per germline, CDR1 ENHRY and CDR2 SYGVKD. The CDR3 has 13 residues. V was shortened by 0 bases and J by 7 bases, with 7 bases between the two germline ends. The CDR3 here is CAISESQGNEQFF. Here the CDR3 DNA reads TGTGCCATCAGTGAGTCGCAGGGGAATGAGCAGTTCTTC.

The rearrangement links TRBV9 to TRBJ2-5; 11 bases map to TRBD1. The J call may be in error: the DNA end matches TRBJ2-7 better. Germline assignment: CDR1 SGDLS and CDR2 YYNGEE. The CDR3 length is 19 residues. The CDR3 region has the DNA TGTGCCAGCAGCGTGGCTAGAACGATCCGGGACAGGGGGGACTACGAGCAGTACTTC. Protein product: CASSVARTIRDRGDYEQYF.

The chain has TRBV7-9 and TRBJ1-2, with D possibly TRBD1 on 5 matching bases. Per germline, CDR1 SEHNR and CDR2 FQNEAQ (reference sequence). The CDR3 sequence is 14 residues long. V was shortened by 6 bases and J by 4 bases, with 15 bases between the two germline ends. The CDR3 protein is CASSLTGLRYGYTF. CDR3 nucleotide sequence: TGTGCCAGCAGTTTAACGGGACTGCGCTATGGCTACACCTTC.

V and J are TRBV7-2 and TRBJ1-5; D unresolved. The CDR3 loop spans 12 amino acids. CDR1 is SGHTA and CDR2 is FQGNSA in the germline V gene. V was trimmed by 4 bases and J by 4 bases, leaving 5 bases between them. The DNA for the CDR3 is TGTGCCAGCAGCTCCACGAATCAGCCCCAGCATTTT. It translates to CASSSTNQPQHF.

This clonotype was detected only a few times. The CDR3 sequence is CASSSGLAGARTDTQYF. CDR3 bases: TGTGCCAGCAGCTCGGGACTAGCGGGGGCCCGCACAGATACGCAGTATTTT. V usage is TRBV7-2 and J usage is TRBJ2-3, with 14 nucleotides matching TRBD2. V lost 4 bases to trimming and J lost 1 base; unmatched junction nucleotides: 4. The CDR3 runs to 17 residues. The V gene's germline CDR1 is SGHTA and CDR2 FQGNSA. Looking up the rest from reference TRBV7-2 and TRBJ2-3 gives the full variable domain: GAGVSQSPSNKVTEKGKDVELRCDPISGHTALYWYRQSLGQGLEFLIYFQGNSAPDKSGLPSDRFSAERTGGSVSTLTIQRTQQEDSAVYLCASSSGLAGARTDTQYFGPGTRLTVL.

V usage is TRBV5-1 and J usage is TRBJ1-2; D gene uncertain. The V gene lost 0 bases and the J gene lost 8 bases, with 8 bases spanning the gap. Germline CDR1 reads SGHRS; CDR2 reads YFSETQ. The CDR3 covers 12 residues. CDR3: CASSLDSSGYTF. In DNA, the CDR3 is TGCGCCAGCAGCTTGGACAGTTCGGGCTACACCTTC.

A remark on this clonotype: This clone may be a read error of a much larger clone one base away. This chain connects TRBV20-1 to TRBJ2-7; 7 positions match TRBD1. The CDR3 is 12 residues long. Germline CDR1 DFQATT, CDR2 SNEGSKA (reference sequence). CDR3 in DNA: TGCAGGGCGCCGGGACAGCCCTACGAGCAGTACTTC. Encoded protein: CRAPGQPYEQYF.

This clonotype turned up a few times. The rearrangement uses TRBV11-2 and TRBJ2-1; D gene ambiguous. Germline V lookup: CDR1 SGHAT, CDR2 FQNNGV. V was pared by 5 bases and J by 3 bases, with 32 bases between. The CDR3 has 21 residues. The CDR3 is CASSLFPDLETWPPGYNEQFF. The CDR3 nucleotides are TGTGCCAGCAGCCTGTTCCCAGACCTCGAGACATGGCCCCCCGGCTACAATGAGCAGTTCTTC.

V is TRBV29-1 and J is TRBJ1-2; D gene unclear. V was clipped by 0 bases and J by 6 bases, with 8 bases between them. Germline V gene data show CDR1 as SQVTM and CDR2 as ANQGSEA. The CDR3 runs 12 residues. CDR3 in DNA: TGCAGCGTTGAAGAGGGTAAGGATGGCTACACCTTC. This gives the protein CSVEEGKDGYTF.

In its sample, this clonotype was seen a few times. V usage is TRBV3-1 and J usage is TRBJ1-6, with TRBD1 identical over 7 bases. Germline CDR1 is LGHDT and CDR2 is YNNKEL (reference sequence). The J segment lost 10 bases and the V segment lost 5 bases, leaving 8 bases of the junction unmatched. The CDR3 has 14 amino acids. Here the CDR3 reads CASSFQTGRSPLHF. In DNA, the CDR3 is TGTGCCAGCAGCTTCCAGACAGGGAGGTCACCCCTCCACTTT.

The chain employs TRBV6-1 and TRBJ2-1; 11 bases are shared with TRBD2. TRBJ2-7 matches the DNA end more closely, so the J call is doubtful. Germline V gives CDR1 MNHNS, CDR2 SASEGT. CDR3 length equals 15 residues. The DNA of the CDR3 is TGTGCCAGCAACGGGCTAGCGGGGGGTTTCAATGAGCAGTACTTC. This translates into CASNGLAGGFNEQYF.

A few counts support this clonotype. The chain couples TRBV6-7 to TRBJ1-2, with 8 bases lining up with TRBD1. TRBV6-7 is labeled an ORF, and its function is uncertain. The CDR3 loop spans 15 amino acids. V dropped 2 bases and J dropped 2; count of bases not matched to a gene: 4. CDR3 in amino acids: CASSYRQGMNYGYTF. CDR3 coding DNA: TGTGCCAGCAGTTACCGACAGGGGATGAACTATGGCTACACCTTC.

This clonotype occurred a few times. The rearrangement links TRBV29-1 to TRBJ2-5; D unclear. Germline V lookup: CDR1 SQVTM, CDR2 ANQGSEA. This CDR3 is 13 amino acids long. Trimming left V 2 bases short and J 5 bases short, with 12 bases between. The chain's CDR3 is CSVELFVGETQYF. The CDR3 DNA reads TGCAGCGTTGAACTCTTTGTAGGGGAGACCCAGTACTTC.

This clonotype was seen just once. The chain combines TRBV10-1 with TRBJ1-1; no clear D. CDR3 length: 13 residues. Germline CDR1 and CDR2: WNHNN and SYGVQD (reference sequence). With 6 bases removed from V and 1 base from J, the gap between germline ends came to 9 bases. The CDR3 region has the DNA TGCGCCAGCAGACGGGAACGGAACACTGAAGCTTTCTTT. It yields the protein CASRRERNTEAFF.

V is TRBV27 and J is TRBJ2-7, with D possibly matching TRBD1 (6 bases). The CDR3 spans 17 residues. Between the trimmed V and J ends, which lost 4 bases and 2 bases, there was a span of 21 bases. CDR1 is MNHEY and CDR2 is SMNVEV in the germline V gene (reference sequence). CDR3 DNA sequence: TGTGCCAGCAGTTCCTTTAGTCGGGACACACTGGCCTACGAGCAGTACTTC. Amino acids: CASSSFSRDTLAYEQYF.

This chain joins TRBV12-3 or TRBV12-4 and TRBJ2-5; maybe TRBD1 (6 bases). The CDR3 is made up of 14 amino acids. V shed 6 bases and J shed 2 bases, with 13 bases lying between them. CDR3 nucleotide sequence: TGTGCCAGCAGCCTCACCAGGGGACAAGAGACCCAGTACTTC. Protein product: CASSLTRGQETQYF.

CDR3 protein: CSASPLAGGSYEQYF. For the CDR3, the DNA is TGCAGTGCTTCTCCCCTAGCGGGGGGGTCCTACGAGCAGTACTTC. The chain combines TRBV20-1 with TRBJ2-7, with 12 bases lining up with TRBD2. The CDR3 runs 15 residues. Germline CDR1 is DFQATT and CDR2 is SNEGSKA (reference sequence). The J segment lost 1 base and the V segment lost 5 bases, leaving 6 bases of the junction unmatched.

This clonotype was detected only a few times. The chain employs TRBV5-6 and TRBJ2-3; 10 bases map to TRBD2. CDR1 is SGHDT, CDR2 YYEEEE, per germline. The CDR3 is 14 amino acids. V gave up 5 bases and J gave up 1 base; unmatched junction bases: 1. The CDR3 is CASRGTSGTDTQYF. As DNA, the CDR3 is TGTGCCAGCAGAGGGACTAGCGGCACAGATACGCAGTATTTT.

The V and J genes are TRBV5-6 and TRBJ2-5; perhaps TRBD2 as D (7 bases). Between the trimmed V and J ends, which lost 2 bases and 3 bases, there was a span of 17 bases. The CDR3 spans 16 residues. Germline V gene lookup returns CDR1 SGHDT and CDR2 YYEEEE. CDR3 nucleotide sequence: TGTGCCAGCAGCTTTGGATCGGGGGGCCCAAAAGAGACCCAGTACTTC. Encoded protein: CASSFGSGGPKETQYF.

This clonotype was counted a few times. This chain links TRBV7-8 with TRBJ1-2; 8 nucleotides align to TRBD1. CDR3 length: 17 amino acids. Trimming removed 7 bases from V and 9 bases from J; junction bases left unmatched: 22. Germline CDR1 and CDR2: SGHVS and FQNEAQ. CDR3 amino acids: CASTPPDRERGHRRYTF. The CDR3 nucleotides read TGTGCCAGCACCCCACCGGACAGGGAGAGGGGGCACAGACGCTACACCTTC.

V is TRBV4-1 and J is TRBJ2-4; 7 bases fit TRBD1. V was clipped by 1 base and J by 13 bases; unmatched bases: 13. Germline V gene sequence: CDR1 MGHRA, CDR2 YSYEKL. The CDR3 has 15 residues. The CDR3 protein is CASSQVLNNQGEQYF. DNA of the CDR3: TGCGCCAGCAGCCAAGTCCTCAACAATCAGGGGGAGCAGTACTTC.

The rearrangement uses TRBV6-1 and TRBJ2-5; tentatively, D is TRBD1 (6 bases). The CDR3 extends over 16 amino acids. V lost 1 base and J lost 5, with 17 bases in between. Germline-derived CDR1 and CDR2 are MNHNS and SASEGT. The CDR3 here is CASSEDEAGAWETQYF. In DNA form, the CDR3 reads TGTGCCAGCAGTGAAGACGAGGCAGGGGCATGGGAGACCCAGTACTTC.

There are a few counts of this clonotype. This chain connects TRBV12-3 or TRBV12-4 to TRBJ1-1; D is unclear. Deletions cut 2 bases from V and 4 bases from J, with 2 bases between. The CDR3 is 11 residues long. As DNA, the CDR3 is TGTGCCAGCAGTTTATCCACTGAAGCTTTCTTT. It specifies CASSLSTEAFF.

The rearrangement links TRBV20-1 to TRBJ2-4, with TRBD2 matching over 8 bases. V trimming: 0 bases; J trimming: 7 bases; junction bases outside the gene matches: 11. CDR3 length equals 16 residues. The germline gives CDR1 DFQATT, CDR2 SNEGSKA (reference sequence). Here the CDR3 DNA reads TGCAGTGCTAGAGATGGGGAGCGGGGGTGGGAGAACATTCAGTACTTC. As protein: CSARDGERGWENIQYF.

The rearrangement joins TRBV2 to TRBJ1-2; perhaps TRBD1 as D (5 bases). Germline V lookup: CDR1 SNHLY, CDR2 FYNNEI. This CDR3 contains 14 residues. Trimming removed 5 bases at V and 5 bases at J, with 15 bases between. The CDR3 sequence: CASSTTPPGYGYTF. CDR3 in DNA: TGTGCCAGCAGTACGACACCCCCAGGGTATGGCTACACCTTC.

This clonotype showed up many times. The DNA of the CDR3 is TGCAGCGTGGTCGACAATGAGCAGTTCTTC. Translating gives CSVVDNEQFF. The genes are TRBV29-1 and TRBJ2-1, with no clear D. Between the trimmed V and J ends, which lost 6 bases and 5 bases, there was a span of 5 bases. The CDR3 runs 10 residues. Germline V gene data show CDR1 as SQVTM and CDR2 as ANQGSEA.

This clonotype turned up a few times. This CDR3 is CASSLVVNQPQHF. The CDR3 DNA is TGTGCCAGCAGCTTAGTAGTTAATCAGCCCCAGCATTTT. This chain connects TRBV7-2 to TRBJ1-5; D remains ambiguous. The germline V and J ends were trimmed by 1 base and 4 bases, with 5 bases remaining between them. There are 13 residues in the CDR3. Germline assignment: CDR1 SGHTA and CDR2 FQGNSA. The full variable domain, with the rest looked up from reference TRBV7-2 and TRBJ1-5, is GAGVSQSPSNKVTEKGKDVELRCDPISGHTALYWYRQSLGQGLEFLIYFQGNSAPDKSGLPSDRFSAERTGGSVSTLTIQRTQQEDSAVYLCASSLVVNQPQHFGDGTRLSIL.